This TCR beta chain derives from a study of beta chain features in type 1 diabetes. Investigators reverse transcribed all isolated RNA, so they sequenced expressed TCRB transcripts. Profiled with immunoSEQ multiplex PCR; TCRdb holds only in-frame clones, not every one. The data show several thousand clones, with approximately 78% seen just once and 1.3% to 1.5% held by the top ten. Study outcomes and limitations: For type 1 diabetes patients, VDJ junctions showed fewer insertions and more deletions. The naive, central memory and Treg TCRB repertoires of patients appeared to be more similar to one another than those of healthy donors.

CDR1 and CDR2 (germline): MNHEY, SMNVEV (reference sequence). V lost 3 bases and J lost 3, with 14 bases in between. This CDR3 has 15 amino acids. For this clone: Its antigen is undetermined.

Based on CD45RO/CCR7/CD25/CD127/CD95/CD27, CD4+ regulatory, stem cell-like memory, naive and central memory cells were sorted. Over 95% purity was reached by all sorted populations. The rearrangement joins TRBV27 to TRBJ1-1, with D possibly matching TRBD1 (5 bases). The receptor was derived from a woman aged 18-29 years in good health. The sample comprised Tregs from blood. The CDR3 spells CASSFGTGSDTEAFF. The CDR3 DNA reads TGTGCCAGCAGTTTCGGGACTGGGAGTGACACTGAAGCTTTCTTT.